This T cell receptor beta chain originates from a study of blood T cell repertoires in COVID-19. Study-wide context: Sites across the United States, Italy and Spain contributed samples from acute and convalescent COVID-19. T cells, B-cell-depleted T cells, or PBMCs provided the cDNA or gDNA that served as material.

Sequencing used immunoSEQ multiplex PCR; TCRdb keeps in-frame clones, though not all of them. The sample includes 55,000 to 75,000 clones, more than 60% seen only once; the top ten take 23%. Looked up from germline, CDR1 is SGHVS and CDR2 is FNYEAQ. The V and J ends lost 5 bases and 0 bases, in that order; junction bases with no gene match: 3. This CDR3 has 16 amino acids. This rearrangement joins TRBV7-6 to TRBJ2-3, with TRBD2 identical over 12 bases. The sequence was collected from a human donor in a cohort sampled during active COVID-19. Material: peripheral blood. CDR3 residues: CASSPGLAGSTDTQYF. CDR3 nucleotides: TGTGCCAGCAGCCCGGGACTAGCGGGCAGCACAGATACGCAGTATTTT.